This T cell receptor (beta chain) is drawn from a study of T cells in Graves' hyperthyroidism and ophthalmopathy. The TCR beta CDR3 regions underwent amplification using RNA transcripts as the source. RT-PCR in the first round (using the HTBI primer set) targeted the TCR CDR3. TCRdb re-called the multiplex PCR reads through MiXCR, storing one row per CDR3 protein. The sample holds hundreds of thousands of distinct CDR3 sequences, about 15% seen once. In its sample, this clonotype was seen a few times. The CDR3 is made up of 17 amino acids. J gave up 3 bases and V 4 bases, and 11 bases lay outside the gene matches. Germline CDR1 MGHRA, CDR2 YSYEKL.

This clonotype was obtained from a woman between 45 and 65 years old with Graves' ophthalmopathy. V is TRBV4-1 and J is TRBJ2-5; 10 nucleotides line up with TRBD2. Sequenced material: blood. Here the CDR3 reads CASSRPSRLAGEETQYF. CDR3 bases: TGCGCCAGCAGCCGACCATCCCGACTAGCGGGTGAAGAGACCCAGTACTTC.